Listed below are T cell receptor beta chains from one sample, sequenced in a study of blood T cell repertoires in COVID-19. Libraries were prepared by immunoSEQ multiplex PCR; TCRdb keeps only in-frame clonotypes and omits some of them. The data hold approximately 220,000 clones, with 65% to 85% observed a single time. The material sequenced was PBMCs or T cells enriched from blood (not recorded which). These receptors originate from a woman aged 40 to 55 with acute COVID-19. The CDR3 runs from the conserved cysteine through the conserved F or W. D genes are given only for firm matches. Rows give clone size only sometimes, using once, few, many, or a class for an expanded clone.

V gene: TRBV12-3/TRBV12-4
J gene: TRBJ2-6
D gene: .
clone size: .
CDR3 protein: CAVDSSGANVLTF
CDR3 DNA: TGTGCAGTAGACAGCTCTGGGGCCAACGTCCTGACTTTC

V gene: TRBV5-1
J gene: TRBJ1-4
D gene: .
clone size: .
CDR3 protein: CASSLAIGVTNEKLFF
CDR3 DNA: TGCGCCAGCAGCTTGGCCATAGGGGTAACTAATGAAAAACTGTTTTTT

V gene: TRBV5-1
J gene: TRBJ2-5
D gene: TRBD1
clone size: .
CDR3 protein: CASSLTGTGAQETQYF
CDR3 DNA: TGCGCCAGCAGCCTAACCGGGACAGGGGCTCAAGAGACCCAGTACTTC

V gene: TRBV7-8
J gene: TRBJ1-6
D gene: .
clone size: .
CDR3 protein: CASSREHDNSPLHF
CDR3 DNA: TGTGCCAGCAGCCGAGAGCACGATAATTCACCCCTCCACTTT

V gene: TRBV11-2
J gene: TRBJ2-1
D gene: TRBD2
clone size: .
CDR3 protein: CASRQTSGRAGEQFF
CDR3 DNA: TGTGCCAGCAGACAAACTAGCGGGAGGGCCGGTGAGCAGTTCTTC

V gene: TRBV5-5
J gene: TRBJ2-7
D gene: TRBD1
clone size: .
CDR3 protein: CASSSDRGGEQYF
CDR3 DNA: TGTGCCAGCAGCTCGGACAGGGGAGGTGAGCAGTACTTC

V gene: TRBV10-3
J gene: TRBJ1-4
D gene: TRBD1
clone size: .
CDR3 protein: CAISESRAGGNEKLFF
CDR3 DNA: TGTGCCATCAGTGAGTCGAGGGCAGGGGGTAATGAAAAACTGTTTTTT

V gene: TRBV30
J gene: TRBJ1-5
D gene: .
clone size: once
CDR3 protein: CATGGPNQPQHF
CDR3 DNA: TGTGCCACGGGGGGCCCCAATCAGCCCCAGCATTTT

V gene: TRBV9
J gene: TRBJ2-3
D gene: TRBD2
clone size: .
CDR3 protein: CASSVGLAGETTDTQYF
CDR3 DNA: TGTGCCAGCAGCGTAGGACTAGCGGGGGAAACGACAGATACGCAGTATTTT

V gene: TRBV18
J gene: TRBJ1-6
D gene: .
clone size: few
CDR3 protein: CASSPGHANSPLHF
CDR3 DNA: TGTGCCAGCTCACCGGGACACGCGAATTCACCCCTCCACTTT

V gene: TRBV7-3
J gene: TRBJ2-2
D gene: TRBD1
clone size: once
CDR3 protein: CASRPRQGNTGELFF
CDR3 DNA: TGTGCCAGCAGACCTCGACAGGGGAACACCGGGGAGCTGTTTTTT

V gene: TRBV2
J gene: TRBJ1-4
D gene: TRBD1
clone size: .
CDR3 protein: CASVDRGGEKLFF
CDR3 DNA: TGTGCCAGCGTTGACAGGGGGGGCGAAAAACTGTTTTTT

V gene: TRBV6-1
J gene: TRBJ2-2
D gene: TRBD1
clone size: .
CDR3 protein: CASSEKAGGTGELFF
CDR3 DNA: TGTGCCAGCAGTGAAAAGGCAGGGGGAACCGGGGAGCTGTTTTTT

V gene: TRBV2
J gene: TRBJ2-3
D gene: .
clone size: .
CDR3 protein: CAISSGSRPRVGRTDTQYF
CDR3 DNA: TGTGCCATCTCAAGCGGATCCAGGCCCCGGGTCGGTCGCACAGATACGCAGTATTTT

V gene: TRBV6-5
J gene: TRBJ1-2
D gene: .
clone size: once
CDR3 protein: CATVEEGSQYGYTF
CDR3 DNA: TGTGCCACCGTGGAAGAGGGCTCCCAATATGGCTACACCTTC

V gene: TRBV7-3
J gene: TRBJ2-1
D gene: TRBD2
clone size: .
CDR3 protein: CASSLGLAGTRFF
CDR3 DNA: TGTGCCAGCAGCCTGGGACTAGCGGGGACACGGTTCTTC

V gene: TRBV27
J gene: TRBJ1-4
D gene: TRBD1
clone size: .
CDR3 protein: CASSFLLGQGEREKLFF
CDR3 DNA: TGTGCCAGCAGTTTTCTACTCGGACAGGGAGAGAGAGAAAAACTGTTTTTT

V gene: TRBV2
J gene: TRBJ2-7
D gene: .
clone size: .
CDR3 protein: CASSEVRTAYEQYF
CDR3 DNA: TGTGCCAGCAGTGAAGTGAGGACAGCCTACGAGCAGTACTTC

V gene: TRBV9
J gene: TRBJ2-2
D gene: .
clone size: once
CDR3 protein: CASSSLGRYTGELFF
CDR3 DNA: TGTGCCAGCTCTTCCCTGGGGCGGTACACCGGGGAGCTGTTTTTT

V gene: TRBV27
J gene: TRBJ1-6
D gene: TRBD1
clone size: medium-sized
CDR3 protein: CASRGGTGAHNSPLHF
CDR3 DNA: TGTGCCAGCAGAGGCGGGACAGGAGCCCATAATTCACCCCTCCACTTT

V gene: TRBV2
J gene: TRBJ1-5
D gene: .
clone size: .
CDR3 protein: CASRDDSSNQPQHF
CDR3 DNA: TGTGCCAGCAGGGACGACAGTAGCAATCAGCCCCAGCATTTT

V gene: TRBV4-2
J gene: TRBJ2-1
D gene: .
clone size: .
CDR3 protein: CASSQIPGTTRSNEQFF
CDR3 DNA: TGTGCCAGCAGCCAAATCCCCGGGACAACCAGGTCTAATGAGCAGTTCTTC

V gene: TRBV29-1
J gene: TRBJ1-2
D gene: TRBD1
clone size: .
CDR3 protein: CSGLDRVYGYTF
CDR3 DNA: TGCAGCGGCCTGGACAGGGTTTATGGCTACACCTTC

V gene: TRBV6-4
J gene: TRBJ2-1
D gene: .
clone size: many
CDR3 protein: CASSDSSGSYNEQFF
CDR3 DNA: TGTGCCAGCAGTGACTCGAGCGGCTCCTACAATGAGCAGTTCTTC

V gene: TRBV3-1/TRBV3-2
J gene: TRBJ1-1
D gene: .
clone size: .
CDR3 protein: CASSQAQGMNTEAFF
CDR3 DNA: TGTGCCAGCAGCCAAGCACAGGGTATGAACACTGAAGCTTTCTTT

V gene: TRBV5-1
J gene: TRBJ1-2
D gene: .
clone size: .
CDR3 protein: CASSLVGDYGYTF
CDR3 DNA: TGCGCCAGCAGCTTGGTAGGGGATTATGGCTACACCTTC

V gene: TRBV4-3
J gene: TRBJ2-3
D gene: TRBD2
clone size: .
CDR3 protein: CASSQDPGLATDTQYF
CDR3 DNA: TGCGCCAGCAGCCAAGATCCGGGACTAGCGACAGATACGCAGTATTTT

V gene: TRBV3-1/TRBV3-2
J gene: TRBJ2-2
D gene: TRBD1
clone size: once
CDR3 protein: CASSPLITSLDRGRTGELFF
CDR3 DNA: TGTGCCAGCAGCCCACTTATAACCTCCCTGGACAGGGGTCGGACCGGGGAGCTGTTTTTT

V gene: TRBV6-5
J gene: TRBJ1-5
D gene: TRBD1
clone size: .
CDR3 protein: CASRGTGGNQPQHF
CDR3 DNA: TGTGCCAGCAGAGGGACAGGAGGTAATCAGCCCCAGCATTTT

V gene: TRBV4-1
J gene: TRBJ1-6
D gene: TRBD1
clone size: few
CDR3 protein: CASSQDRGQGSFAGSSPLHF
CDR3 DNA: TGCGCCAGCAGCCAAGATCGGGGACAGGGAAGTTTCGCGGGAAGTTCACCCCTCCACTTT

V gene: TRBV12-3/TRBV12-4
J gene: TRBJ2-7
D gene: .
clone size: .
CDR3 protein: CASGGVNEQYF
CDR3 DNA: TGTGCCAGTGGCGGGGTAAACGAGCAGTACTTC

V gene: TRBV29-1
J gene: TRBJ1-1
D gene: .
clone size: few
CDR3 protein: CSVGRRVNTEAFF
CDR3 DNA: TGCAGCGTTGGAAGGAGAGTCAACACTGAAGCTTTCTTT

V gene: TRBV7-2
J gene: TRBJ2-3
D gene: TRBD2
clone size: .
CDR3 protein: CASSLGLAGGRGTDTQYF
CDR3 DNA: TGTGCCAGCAGCTTGGGACTAGCGGGGGGGCGAGGCACAGATACGCAGTATTTT

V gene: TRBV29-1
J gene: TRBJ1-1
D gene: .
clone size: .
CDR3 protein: CSVRAGVDTEAFF
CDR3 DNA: TGCAGCGTCAGGGCAGGGGTGGACACTGAAGCTTTCTTT

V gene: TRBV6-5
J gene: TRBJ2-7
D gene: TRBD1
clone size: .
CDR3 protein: CASSFIGTVSYEQYF
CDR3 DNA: TGTGCCAGCAGTTTTATCGGGACAGTCTCCTACGAGCAGTACTTC

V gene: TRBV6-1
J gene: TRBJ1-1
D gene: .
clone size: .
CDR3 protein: CASSERSLGNTEAFF
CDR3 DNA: TGTGCCAGCAGTGAAAGGAGCCTCGGGAACACTGAAGCTTTCTTT

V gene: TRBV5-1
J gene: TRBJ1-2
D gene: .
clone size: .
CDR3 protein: CASSLGAGFYYGYTF
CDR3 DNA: TGCGCCAGCAGCTTGGGGGCCGGCTTCTACTATGGCTACACCTTC

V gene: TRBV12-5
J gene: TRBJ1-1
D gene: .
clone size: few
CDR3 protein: CASGRDNTEAFF
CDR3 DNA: TGTGCTAGTGGTCGAGATAACACTGAAGCTTTCTTT

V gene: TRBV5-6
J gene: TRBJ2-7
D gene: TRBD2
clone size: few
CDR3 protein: CASRGLAEGYEQYF
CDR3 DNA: TGTGCCTCCCGGGGACTAGCGGAGGGCTACGAGCAGTACTTC

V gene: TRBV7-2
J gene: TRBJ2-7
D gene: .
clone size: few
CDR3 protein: CASSLESRRDPYEQYF
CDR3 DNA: TGTGCCAGCAGCTTAGAGTCGCGGCGGGATCCCTACGAGCAGTACTTC

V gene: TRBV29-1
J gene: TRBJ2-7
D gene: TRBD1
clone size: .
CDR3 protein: CSVKGQGAFHEQYF
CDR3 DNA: TGCAGCGTGAAAGGACAGGGGGCCTTTCACGAGCAGTACTTC

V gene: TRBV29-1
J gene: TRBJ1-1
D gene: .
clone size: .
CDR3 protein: CSVVGRARTEAFF
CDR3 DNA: TGCAGCGTTGTGGGCAGGGCGAGGACTGAAGCTTTCTTT

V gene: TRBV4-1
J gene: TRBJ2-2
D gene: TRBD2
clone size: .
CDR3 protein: CASSQDIATSGGTGELFF
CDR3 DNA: TGCGCCAGCAGCCAAGATATTGCGACTAGCGGGGGAACCGGGGAGCTGTTTTTT

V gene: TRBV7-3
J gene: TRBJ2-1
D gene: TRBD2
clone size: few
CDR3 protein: CASSLSAGGIYNEQFF
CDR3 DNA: TGTGCCAGCAGCCTATCAGCGGGGGGGATCTACAATGAGCAGTTCTTC

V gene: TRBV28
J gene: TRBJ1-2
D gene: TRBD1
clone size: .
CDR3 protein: CASRRGGSYGYTF
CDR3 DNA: TGTGCCAGCAGGAGAGGGGGCAGCTATGGCTACACCTTC

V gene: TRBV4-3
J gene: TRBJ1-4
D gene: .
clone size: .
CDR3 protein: CASSQLGATNEKLFF
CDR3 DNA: TGCGCCAGCAGCCAACTAGGGGCAACTAATGAAAAACTGTTTTTT

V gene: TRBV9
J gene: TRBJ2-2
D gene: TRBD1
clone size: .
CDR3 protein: CASSKRTGASGELFF
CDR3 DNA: TGTGCCAGCAGCAAGAGGACAGGGGCGAGCGGGGAGCTGTTTTTT

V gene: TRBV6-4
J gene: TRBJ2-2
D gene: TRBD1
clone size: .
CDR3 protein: CASSDSGQGSTGELFF
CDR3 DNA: TGTGCCAGCAGTGACTCGGGACAGGGATCCACCGGGGAGCTGTTTTTT

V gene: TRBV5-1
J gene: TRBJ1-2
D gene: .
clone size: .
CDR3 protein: CASRLTSGGRDGYTF
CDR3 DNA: TGCGCCAGCAGATTAACCAGCGGGGGGAGGGATGGCTACACCTTC

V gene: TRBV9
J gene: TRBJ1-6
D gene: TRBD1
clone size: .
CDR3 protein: CASSPGGRNSPLHF
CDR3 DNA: TGTGCCAGCAGCCCAGGGGGAAGGAATTCACCCCTCCACTTT

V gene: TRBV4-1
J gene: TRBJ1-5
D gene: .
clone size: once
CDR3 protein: CASSQGYSQPQHF
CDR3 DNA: TGCGCCAGCAGCCAAGGGTACAGCCAGCCCCAGCATTTT

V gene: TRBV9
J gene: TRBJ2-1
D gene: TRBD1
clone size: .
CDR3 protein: CASSELTGGYNEQFF
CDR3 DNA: TGTGCCAGCAGCGAACTAACAGGGGGCTACAATGAGCAGTTCTTC

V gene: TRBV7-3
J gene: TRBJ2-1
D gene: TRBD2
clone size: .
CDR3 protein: CASSLTPGLVEGEQFF
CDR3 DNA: TGTGCCAGCAGCCTAACCCCGGGACTAGTGGAGGGTGAGCAGTTCTTC

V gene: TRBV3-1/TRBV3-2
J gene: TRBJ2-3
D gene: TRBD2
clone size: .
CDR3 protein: CASSGASGPSTDTQYF
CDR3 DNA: TGTGCCAGCAGTGGGGCTAGCGGGCCCAGCACAGATACGCAGTATTTT

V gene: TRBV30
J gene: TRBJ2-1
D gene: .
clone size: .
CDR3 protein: CAWSDSGTGKENEQFF
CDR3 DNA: TGTGCCTGGAGTGACTCCGGAACAGGGAAAGAGAATGAGCAGTTCTTC

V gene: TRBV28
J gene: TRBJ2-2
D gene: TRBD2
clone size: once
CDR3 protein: CASRTGTSTGELFF
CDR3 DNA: TGTGCCAGCAGGACCGGGACTAGTACCGGGGAGCTGTTTTTT

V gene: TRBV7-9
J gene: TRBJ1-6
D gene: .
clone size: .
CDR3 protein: CASSVVNQGLSPLHF
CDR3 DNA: TGTGCCAGCAGCGTGGTCAACCAGGGGCTTTCACCCCTCCACTTT

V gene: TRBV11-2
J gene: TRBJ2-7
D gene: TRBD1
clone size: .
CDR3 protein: CASSRIQGAINEQYF
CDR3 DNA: TGTGCCAGCAGCCGTATTCAGGGGGCGATTAACGAGCAGTACTTC

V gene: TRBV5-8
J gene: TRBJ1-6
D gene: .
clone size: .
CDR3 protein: CASSPPGSYNSPLHF
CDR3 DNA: TGTGCCAGCAGCCCACCGGGTTCCTATAATTCACCCCTCCACTTT

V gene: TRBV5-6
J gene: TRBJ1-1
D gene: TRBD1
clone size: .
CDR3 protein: CASSSLMTGTNTEAFF
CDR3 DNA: TGTGCCAGCAGCTCCCTCATGACAGGGACGAACACTGAAGCTTTCTTT